This T cell receptor (beta chain) is from a study of regulatory T cells in long-lasting Graves disease. Time point meaning: newly diagnosed GD, antithyroid drugs for less than 3 months. The TCR library was prepared using RNA isolated from PBMCs. Those enrolled as patients came out of an endocrinology department in Xi'an, China. Arm-PCR of CDR3 regions and iRepertoire HTBI primers were the basis on which TCR beta libraries were built. TCRdb recomputed calls from the multiplex PCR reads with MiXCR, one row per CDR3 protein. Of about 540,000 distinct CDR3 sequences listed, about 13% were seen once; the top ten hold roughly a tenth. The V gene end was trimmed by 6 bases and the J gene end by 0 bases; junction bases not matched to a gene: 8. The CDR3 is 18 residues long. The V gene's germline CDR1 is SGHVS and CDR2 FNYEAQ. This clonotype was counted ten times or more. Its specificity is not known. Study-wide results and limits: Whereas new patients shared 970 or so public clonotypes, persistent patients shared more, at about 3,000.

This sample was shared with a second study, whose subject was T cells in Graves' hyperthyroidism and ophthalmopathy. That work contributes: Patients showing uncontrolled infection, other autoimmune disease, pregnancy or lactation were ineligible. By a 13 V-J model, ophthalmopathy was set apart from stable hyperthyroidism.

The specimen was peripheral blood mononuclear cells (PBMCs), collected at new diagnosis, from a patient treated with antithyroid drugs. This TCR derives from a man aged 25 to 40 with Graves disease. V usage is TRBV7-6 and J usage is TRBJ2-1, with 13 bases fitting TRBD2. DNA of the CDR3: TGTGCCAGCAGTCGGGGACTAGCGGGGCTTAGCTCCTACAATGAGCAGTTCTTC. It translates to CASSRGLAGLSSYNEQFF.